Listed below are T cell receptor beta chains from one sample, sequenced in a study of identical twins. In TCRdb, the 5' RACE reads were re-called with MiXCR into one record per CDR3 protein. The table records about 1.7 million distinct CDR3 sequences, around 29% of them present only once. The sequencing sample was made of cord blood. The source of these receptors is a newborn girl in good health. Both conserved end residues are part of each CDR3. D genes are given only for firm matches. Clone size, where shown, is once, few, many, or a class for clones that have expanded.

j_call: TRBJ2-1; clone_size: -; cdr3_length: 16; d_call: -; v_call: TRBV11-2; cdr3_aa: CASSLFVLGPYNEQFF; cdr3_nt: TGTGCCAGCAGCTTATTCGTACTAGGCCCCTACAATGAGCAGTTCTTC
j_call: TRBJ2-7; clone_size: few; cdr3_length: 14; d_call: TRBD2; v_call: TRBV5-1; cdr3_aa: CASSIGLVTGEQYF; cdr3_nt: TGCGCCAGCAGCATCGGACTAGTAACGGGCGAGCAGTACTTC
j_call: TRBJ1-4; clone_size: many; cdr3_length: 14; d_call: TRBD1; v_call: TRBV5-1; cdr3_aa: CASSLRDSNEKLFF; cdr3_nt: TGCGCCAGCAGCCTCCGGGACAGTAATGAAAAACTGTTTTTT
j_call: TRBJ2-5; clone_size: -; cdr3_length: 10; d_call: -; v_call: TRBV28; cdr3_aa: CASQGETQYF; cdr3_nt: TGTGCCAGTCAGGGAGAGACCCAGTACTTC
j_call: TRBJ1-2; clone_size: -; cdr3_length: 15; d_call: -; v_call: TRBV4-1; cdr3_aa: CASSQEATDPYGYTF; cdr3_nt: TGCGCCAGCAGCCAAGAGGCCACGGACCCCTATGGCTACACCTTC
j_call: TRBJ2-1; clone_size: -; cdr3_length: 16; d_call: -; v_call: TRBV4-2; cdr3_aa: CASSQSGVMAMIEQFF; cdr3_nt: TGTGCCAGCAGCCAATCGGGGGTTATGGCAATGATTGAGCAGTTCTTC
j_call: TRBJ1-2; clone_size: -; cdr3_length: 12; d_call: TRBD1; v_call: TRBV6-6; cdr3_aa: CASRGTGDGYTF; cdr3_nt: TGTGCCAGCAGGGGGACAGGGGATGGCTACACCTTC
j_call: TRBJ1-2; clone_size: -; cdr3_length: 12; d_call: -; v_call: TRBV30; cdr3_aa: CAWSVAAFGYTF; cdr3_nt: TGTGCCTGGAGTGTGGCGGCTTTCGGCTACACCTTC
j_call: TRBJ1-5; clone_size: -; cdr3_length: 13; d_call: -; v_call: TRBV20-1; cdr3_aa: CSALRGRNQPQHF; cdr3_nt: TGCAGTGCTTTAAGGGGACGTAATCAGCCCCAGCATTTT
j_call: TRBJ1-1; clone_size: -; cdr3_length: 16; d_call: -; v_call: TRBV5-1; cdr3_aa: CASSAILGPADTEAFF; cdr3_nt: TGCGCCAGCTCAGCAATTCTGGGGCCCGCGGACACTGAAGCTTTCTTT
j_call: TRBJ1-4; clone_size: -; cdr3_length: 15; d_call: -; v_call: TRBV4-2; cdr3_aa: CASSQGADVNEKLFF; cdr3_nt: TGTGCCAGCAGCCAAGGGGCGGACGTTAATGAAAAACTGTTTTTT
j_call: TRBJ2-5; clone_size: -; cdr3_length: 13; d_call: -; v_call: TRBV10-3; cdr3_aa: CATSDHSKETQYF; cdr3_nt: TGTGCCACCAGTGATCACAGCAAAGAGACCCAGTACTTC
j_call: TRBJ2-3; clone_size: few; cdr3_length: 12; d_call: -; v_call: TRBV20-1; cdr3_aa: CSASVLGDTQYF; cdr3_nt: TGCAGTGCTAGCGTTCTCGGAGATACGCAGTATTTT
j_call: TRBJ1-2; clone_size: -; cdr3_length: 17; d_call: -; v_call: TRBV7-2; cdr3_aa: CASSLAPGSGLNYGYTF; cdr3_nt: TGTGCCAGCAGCTTAGCCCCAGGGTCGGGACTTAACTATGGCTACACCTTC
j_call: TRBJ2-5; clone_size: few; cdr3_length: 15; d_call: -; v_call: TRBV4-2; cdr3_aa: CASSQVGSLGETQYF; cdr3_nt: TGTGCCAGCAGCCAAGTTGGCTCTTTGGGAGAGACCCAGTACTTC
j_call: TRBJ1-5; clone_size: few; cdr3_length: 14; d_call: -; v_call: TRBV12-3/TRBV12-4; cdr3_aa: CASSFGGGYQPQHF; cdr3_nt: TGTGCCAGCAGTTTCGGTGGGGGTTATCAGCCCCAGCATTTT
j_call: TRBJ2-7; clone_size: few; cdr3_length: 14; d_call: -; v_call: TRBV21-1; cdr3_aa: CASSKVQGYYEQYF; cdr3_nt: TGTGCCAGCAGCAAAGTGCAGGGCTACTACGAGCAGTACTTC
j_call: TRBJ2-2; clone_size: -; cdr3_length: 14; d_call: -; v_call: TRBV5-1; cdr3_aa: CASSLGLEGEELFF; cdr3_nt: TGCGCCAGCAGCTTGGGACTAGAGGGCGAAGAGCTGTTTTTT
j_call: TRBJ1-2; clone_size: -; cdr3_length: 17; d_call: -; v_call: TRBV27; cdr3_aa: CASSSNRVGEGNYGYTF; cdr3_nt: TGTGCCAGCAGTTCGAACAGGGTGGGGGAGGGGAACTATGGCTACACCTTC
j_call: TRBJ2-5; clone_size: -; cdr3_length: 13; d_call: TRBD2; v_call: TRBV20-1; cdr3_aa: CTRLAGTGETQYF; cdr3_nt: TGCACCCGACTAGCGGGAACAGGAGAGACCCAGTACTTC
j_call: TRBJ2-7; clone_size: -; cdr3_length: 14; d_call: -; v_call: TRBV20-1; cdr3_aa: CSARPLLVSYEQYF; cdr3_nt: TGCAGTGCTAGACCCCTACTAGTTTCCTACGAGCAGTACTTC
j_call: TRBJ2-3; clone_size: -; cdr3_length: 15; d_call: TRBD2; v_call: TRBV28; cdr3_aa: CASSHRLAVTDTQYF; cdr3_nt: TGTGCCAGCAGTCACCGACTAGCGGTTACAGATACGCAGTATTTT
j_call: TRBJ2-4; clone_size: -; cdr3_length: 13; d_call: -; v_call: TRBV27; cdr3_aa: CASSPDSKNIQYF; cdr3_nt: TGTGCCAGCAGTCCCGACTCCAAAAACATTCAGTACTTC
j_call: TRBJ2-2; clone_size: -; cdr3_length: 10; d_call: -; v_call: TRBV6-1; cdr3_aa: CASSEGELFF; cdr3_nt: TGTGCCAGCAGTGAAGGGGAGCTGTTTTTT
j_call: TRBJ2-4; clone_size: many; cdr3_length: 13; d_call: -; v_call: TRBV29-1; cdr3_aa: CSVDRVAKNIQYF; cdr3_nt: TGCAGCGTTGACAGGGTAGCCAAAAACATTCAGTACTTC
j_call: TRBJ1-2; clone_size: many; cdr3_length: 12; d_call: -; v_call: TRBV6-1; cdr3_aa: CASSTVDVGYTF; cdr3_nt: TGTGCCAGCAGTACAGTCGATGTAGGCTACACCTTC
j_call: TRBJ1-1; clone_size: -; cdr3_length: 13; d_call: -; v_call: TRBV12-3/TRBV12-4; cdr3_aa: CASSWGRRAEAFF; cdr3_nt: TGTGCCAGCAGTTGGGGCAGGAGGGCTGAAGCTTTCTTT
j_call: TRBJ2-5; clone_size: few; cdr3_length: 15; d_call: TRBD2; v_call: TRBV7-9; cdr3_aa: CASSLRDYSYNEQYF; cdr3_nt: TGTGCCAGCAGCTTACGGGACTACTCCTACAATGAGCAGTACTTC
j_call: TRBJ2-7; clone_size: -; cdr3_length: 15; d_call: -; v_call: TRBV14; cdr3_aa: CASSQRLGGPYEQYF; cdr3_nt: TGTGCCAGCAGCCAGAGACTAGGCGGTCCCTACGAGCAGTACTTC
j_call: TRBJ2-1; clone_size: many; cdr3_length: 17; d_call: TRBD2; v_call: TRBV4-2; cdr3_aa: CASSQDNLAGPYNEQFF; cdr3_nt: TGTGCCAGCAGCCAAGATAACCTAGCGGGGCCTTACAATGAGCAGTTCTTC
j_call: TRBJ2-3; clone_size: few; cdr3_length: 14; d_call: -; v_call: TRBV6-1; cdr3_aa: CASSEAPGTDTQYF; cdr3_nt: TGTGCCAGCAGTGAAGCTCCAGGGACAGATACGCAGTATTTT
j_call: TRBJ2-3; clone_size: -; cdr3_length: 15; d_call: -; v_call: TRBV28; cdr3_aa: CASSLFSFSTDTQYF; cdr3_nt: TGTGCCAGCAGTTTATTTTCCTTTAGCACAGATACGCAGTATTTT
j_call: TRBJ2-7; clone_size: -; cdr3_length: 16; d_call: TRBD1; v_call: TRBV28; cdr3_aa: CASSLLGQGSSYEQYF; cdr3_nt: TGTGCCAGCAGTTTATTGGGACAGGGGAGCTCCTACGAGCAGTACTTC
j_call: TRBJ1-2; clone_size: few; cdr3_length: 14; d_call: TRBD1; v_call: TRBV15; cdr3_aa: CATSRRQGTYGYTF; cdr3_nt: TGTGCCACCAGCAGGCGACAGGGAACCTATGGCTACACCTTC
j_call: TRBJ1-5; clone_size: -; cdr3_length: 13; d_call: -; v_call: TRBV19; cdr3_aa: CASSYRDRQPQHF; cdr3_nt: TGTGCCAGTAGTTACAGGGATCGGCAGCCCCAGCATTTT
j_call: TRBJ2-7; clone_size: few; cdr3_length: 15; d_call: TRBD2; v_call: TRBV12-3/TRBV12-4; cdr3_aa: CASSFGGRAFYEQYF; cdr3_nt: TGTGCCAGCAGTTTTGGCGGGAGGGCCTTCTACGAGCAGTACTTC
j_call: TRBJ1-5; clone_size: -; cdr3_length: 14; d_call: -; v_call: TRBV7-9; cdr3_aa: CASSHDSLNQPQHF; cdr3_nt: TGTGCCAGCAGTCACGACAGCCTCAATCAGCCCCAGCATTTT
j_call: TRBJ2-1; clone_size: many; cdr3_length: 15; d_call: TRBD2; v_call: TRBV9; cdr3_aa: CASSVVGGGYNEQFF; cdr3_nt: TGTGCCAGCAGCGTAGTCGGCGGGGGTTACAATGAGCAGTTCTTC
j_call: TRBJ2-3; clone_size: -; cdr3_length: 16; d_call: -; v_call: TRBV7-8; cdr3_aa: CASSLAPGLKVDTQYF; cdr3_nt: TGTGCCAGCAGCTTAGCGCCGGGACTGAAGGTGGATACGCAGTATTTT
j_call: TRBJ2-1; clone_size: -; cdr3_length: 17; d_call: TRBD2; v_call: TRBV5-1; cdr3_aa: CASSLHPGTSVYNEQFF; cdr3_nt: TGCGCCAGCAGCCTCCACCCCGGGACTAGCGTCTACAATGAGCAGTTCTTC
j_call: TRBJ2-3; clone_size: -; cdr3_length: 14; d_call: TRBD2; v_call: TRBV20-1; cdr3_aa: CSARPGGRVDTQYF; cdr3_nt: TGCAGTGCCAGACCGGGAGGGCGGGTAGATACGCAGTATTTT
j_call: TRBJ1-4; clone_size: -; cdr3_length: 14; d_call: -; v_call: TRBV5-6; cdr3_aa: CASSLGTSSEKLFF; cdr3_nt: TGTGCCAGCAGCTTGGGGACTAGTAGTGAAAAACTGTTTTTT
j_call: TRBJ2-5; clone_size: -; cdr3_length: 16; d_call: TRBD2; v_call: TRBV9; cdr3_aa: CASSVTSGRAGETQYF; cdr3_nt: TGTGCCAGCAGCGTTACTAGCGGGAGGGCAGGAGAGACCCAGTACTTC
j_call: TRBJ1-2; clone_size: -; cdr3_length: 13; d_call: -; v_call: TRBV7-8; cdr3_aa: CASTDWGVGGYTF; cdr3_nt: TGTGCCAGCACCGACTGGGGGGTGGGTGGCTACACCTTC
j_call: TRBJ2-4; clone_size: -; cdr3_length: 15; d_call: TRBD2; v_call: TRBV2; cdr3_aa: CASSESVAGSNIQYF; cdr3_nt: TGTGCCAGCAGTGAATCCGTAGCGGGGAGCAACATTCAGTACTTC